A selection of T cell receptor beta chains follows, all from one sample in a study of CD8 T cells in Susac syndrome. TCRdb analysed the immunoSEQ multiplex PCR reads with MiXCR anew, one entry per CDR3 protein. The sample includes about 160,000 distinct CDR3 sequences, approximately 95% of them seen just once. The sequencing input was CD4+ T cells from PBMCs. Receptors originate from a human donor with Susac syndrome. Both conserved end residues are part of each CDR3. D genes are given only for firm matches. Only part of the rows carry a size: once, few, many, or a class if the clone is expanded.

D	V	size	J	length	DNA	CDR3
.	TRBV19	.	TRBJ2-2	14	TGTGCCAGTAGTATCCGTTTTAAGACCGGGGAGCTGTTTTTT	CASSIRFKTGELFF
TRBD2	TRBV6-5	.	TRBJ2-5	14	TGTGCCAGCAGTTACTCGAGCGGGATACAGACCCAGTACTTC	CASSYSSGIQTQYF
.	TRBV3-1	.	TRBJ2-1	18	TGTGCCAGCAGCCAAGATGAATTTAGCGGAAGGCCCCTAGGTGAGCAGTTCTTC	CASSQDEFSGRPLGEQFF
TRBD2	TRBV29-1	.	TRBJ2-7	20	TGCAGCGTTCTCCTACTGACAGGCGTACTTAGCGGGAGGTTCTCCTACGAGCAGTACTTC	CSVLLLTGVLSGRFSYEQYF
TRBD1	TRBV24-1	.	TRBJ2-3	15	TGTGCCACCAGTGACACAGGGGACAACACAGATACGCAGTATTTT	CATSDTGDNTDTQYF
.	TRBV20-1	.	TRBJ2-7	12	TGCAGTGCTAGCTTAGGCTCCTACGAGCAGTACTTC	CSASLGSYEQYF
.	TRBV6-5	.	TRBJ2-5	14	TGTGCCAGCAGTTACGGGGTGGGATTGGAGACCCAGTACTTC	CASSYGVGLETQYF
TRBD1	TRBV5-1	.	TRBJ1-6	15	TGCGCCAGCAGCTTCCTGACAGGGAAGAATTCACCCCTCCACTTT	CASSFLTGKNSPLHF
.	TRBV30	.	TRBJ2-6	14	TGTGCCTGGAGTTTGAGGGCCGGGGCCAACGTCCTGACTTTC	CAWSLRAGANVLTF
.	TRBV14	.	TRBJ1-1	14	TGTGCCAGCAGCCAAAAGGGTTCCAGCTCAGGAGCTTTCTTT	CASSQKGSSSGAFF
.	TRBV30	.	TRBJ1-5	17	TGTGCCTGGAGTGTAGGCAGGTTGGGATATAGCAATCAGCCCCAGCATTTT	CAWSVGRLGYSNQPQHF
.	TRBV28	once	TRBJ2-4	13	TGTGCCAGCAGTATTGGGGGAAGGGACATTCAGTACTTC	CASSIGGRDIQYF
.	TRBV20-1	.	TRBJ2-7	15	TGCAGTGCCAGAAAAATAGAGTGGTTCTCCTACGAGCAGTACTTC	CSARKIEWFSYEQYF
.	TRBV11-1	.	TRBJ2-5	15	TGTGCCAGCAGAATACCGGGACACCCGCAATCGCCCCAGTACTTC	CASRIPGHPQSPQYF
.	TRBV5-4	.	TRBJ1-5	15	TGTGCCAGCAGCTTGTGGGCTCGCCGTGATCAGCCCCAGCATTTT	CASSLWARRDQPQHF
.	TRBV25-1	.	TRBJ2-7	13	TGTGCCAGCAGCCCGGCTGGAGAATCCGAGCAGTACTTC	CASSPAGESEQYF
.	TRBV5-6	.	TRBJ2-5	14	TGTGCCAGCAGCTTGATTCGGGCCCAAGAGACCCAGTACTTC	CASSLIRAQETQYF
TRBD2	TRBV30	.	TRBJ2-4	13	TGTGCCTGGAGATTGGCGGGAGTAAACATTCAGTACTTC	CAWRLAGVNIQYF
TRBD2	TRBV4-2	.	TRBJ2-7	15	TGTGCCAGCAGCCAAAAACTAGCGGAGGCCTACGAGCAGTACTTC	CASSQKLAEAYEQYF
.	TRBV30	.	TRBJ2-3	14	TGTGCCTGGAGTATCAGTGAGTCGGCAGATACGCAGTATTTT	CAWSISESADTQYF
.	TRBV27	.	TRBJ1-2	13	TGTGCCAGCAGGACGGGCGGGAACTATGGCTACACCTTC	CASRTGGNYGYTF